The clone carrying this TCR beta chain was recorded a few times. Its specificity is unknown. TCRdb independently ran MiXCR on the reads; one entry per CDR3 protein. The data show around 900,000 distinct CDR3 sequences, roughly 30% seen once. The sample is drawn from a study of T cell repertoires in cytomegalovirus infection. Study overall: It was recently identified HLA-C-restricted and well-studied HLA-B-restricted CMV epitopes that the study used. Public TCR beta signatures were indicative of both CMV infection and a matching HLA type. General study findings and limits: HLA-C-restricted, CMV-specific TCR beta clonotypes were dominant ex vivo. People with CMV and the relevant HLA were identified by cumulative public TCR beta family frequency.

CDR1 and CDR2 from the germline V gene are MNHEY and SVGEGT. The CDR3 has 13 residues. The rearrangement uses TRBV6-2 or TRBV6-3 and TRBJ1-1; D uncertain. The sequences come from cultured CD8+ T cells from PBMCs, collected from culture after CMV antigen stimulation. The receptor was derived from a human donor in good health (CMV status not recorded). Some clones in this sample may be carry-over from other donors' samples. The CDR3 DNA reads as TGTGCTTCCCGGGCGTCGAAGAACACTGAAGCTTTCTTT. Residues: CASRASKNTEAFF.